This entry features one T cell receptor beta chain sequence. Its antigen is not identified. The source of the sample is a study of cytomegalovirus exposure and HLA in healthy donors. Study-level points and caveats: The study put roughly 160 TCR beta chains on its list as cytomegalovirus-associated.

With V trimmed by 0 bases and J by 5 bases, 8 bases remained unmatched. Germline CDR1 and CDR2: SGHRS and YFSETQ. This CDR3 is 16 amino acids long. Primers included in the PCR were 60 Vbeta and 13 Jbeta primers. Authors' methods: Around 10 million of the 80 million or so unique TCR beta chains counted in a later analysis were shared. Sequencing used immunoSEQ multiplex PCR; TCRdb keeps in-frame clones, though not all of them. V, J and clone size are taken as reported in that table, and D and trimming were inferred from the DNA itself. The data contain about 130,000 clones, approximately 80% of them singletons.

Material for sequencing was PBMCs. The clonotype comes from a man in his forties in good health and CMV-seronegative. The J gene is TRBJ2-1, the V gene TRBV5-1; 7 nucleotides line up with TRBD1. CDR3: CASSLARGFANNEQFF. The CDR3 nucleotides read TGCGCCAGCAGCTTGGCCAGGGGGTTCGCAAACAATGAGCAGTTCTTC.